This is a list of T cell receptor beta chains from one sample in a study of blood T cell repertoires in COVID-19. The table came from immunoSEQ multiplex PCR; TCRdb's copy has only in-frame clones and leaves some out. The table has 300,000 or so clones, around nine tenths seen once. Material for sequencing was PBMCs or T cells enriched from blood (not recorded which). These receptors originate from a man aged 60 to 69 who had recovered from COVID-19. Each CDR3 is given without its conserved first and last residue. Each record gives: J gene, V gene, CDR3 protein.

j_call: TRBJ1-1; v_call: TRBV19; cdr3_aa: ASSMFGGMNTEAF
j_call: TRBJ2-7; v_call: TRBV3-1/TRBV3-2; cdr3_aa: ASSPGQGDYEQY
j_call: TRBJ1-1; v_call: TRBV18; cdr3_aa: ASSLRHSNTEAF
j_call: TRBJ1-4; v_call: TRBV4-1; cdr3_aa: ASSQDYPGGNEKLF
j_call: TRBJ2-3; v_call: TRBV7-2; cdr3_aa: ASSLAYSGGGLTDTQY
j_call: TRBJ2-7; v_call: TRBV6-5; cdr3_aa: ASIRPGQGNEQY
j_call: TRBJ2-7; v_call: TRBV2; cdr3_aa: ASKGQRSYEQY
j_call: TRBJ2-1; v_call: TRBV30; cdr3_aa: AWSLGGSDEQF
j_call: TRBJ2-1; v_call: TRBV4-1; cdr3_aa: ASSQSIYNEQF
j_call: TRBJ1-2; v_call: TRBV5-5; cdr3_aa: ASRSRTARIANYGYT
j_call: TRBJ1-5; v_call: TRBV6-5; cdr3_aa: ASSYSAHSNQPQH
j_call: TRBJ2-1; v_call: TRBV19; cdr3_aa: ASSPRDSSYNEQF
j_call: TRBJ1-4; v_call: TRBV5-1; cdr3_aa: ASSFPDEKLF
j_call: TRBJ1-3; v_call: TRBV5-4; cdr3_aa: ASSLYGGAGNTIY
j_call: TRBJ2-1; v_call: TRBV29-1; cdr3_aa: SVDISGNQNEQF
j_call: TRBJ2-1; v_call: TRBV7-2; cdr3_aa: ASSPLTGSEQF
j_call: TRBJ1-1; v_call: TRBV18; cdr3_aa: ASSPGQGGTEAF
j_call: TRBJ2-2; v_call: TRBV20-1; cdr3_aa: SASTGGATGELF
j_call: TRBJ2-7; v_call: TRBV9; cdr3_aa: ASSARDRQIYEQY
j_call: TRBJ2-7; v_call: TRBV18; cdr3_aa: ASSVQGGGYEQY